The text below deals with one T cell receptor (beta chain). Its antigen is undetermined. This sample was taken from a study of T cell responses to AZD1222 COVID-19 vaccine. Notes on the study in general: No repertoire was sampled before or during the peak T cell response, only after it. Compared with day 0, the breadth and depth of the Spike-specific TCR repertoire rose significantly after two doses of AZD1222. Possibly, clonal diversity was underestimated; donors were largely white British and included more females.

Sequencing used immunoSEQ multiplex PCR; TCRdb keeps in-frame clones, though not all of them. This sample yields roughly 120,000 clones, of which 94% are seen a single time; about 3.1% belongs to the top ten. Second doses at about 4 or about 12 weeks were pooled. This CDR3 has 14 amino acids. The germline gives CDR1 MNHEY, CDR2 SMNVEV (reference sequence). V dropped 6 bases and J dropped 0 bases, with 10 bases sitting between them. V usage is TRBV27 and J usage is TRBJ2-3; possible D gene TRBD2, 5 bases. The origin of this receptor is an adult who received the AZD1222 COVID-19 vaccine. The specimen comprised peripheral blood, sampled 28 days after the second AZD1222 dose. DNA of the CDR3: TGTGCCAGCAGGTGGGAGACGAGCACAGATACGCAGTATTTT. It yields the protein CASRWETSTDTQYF.